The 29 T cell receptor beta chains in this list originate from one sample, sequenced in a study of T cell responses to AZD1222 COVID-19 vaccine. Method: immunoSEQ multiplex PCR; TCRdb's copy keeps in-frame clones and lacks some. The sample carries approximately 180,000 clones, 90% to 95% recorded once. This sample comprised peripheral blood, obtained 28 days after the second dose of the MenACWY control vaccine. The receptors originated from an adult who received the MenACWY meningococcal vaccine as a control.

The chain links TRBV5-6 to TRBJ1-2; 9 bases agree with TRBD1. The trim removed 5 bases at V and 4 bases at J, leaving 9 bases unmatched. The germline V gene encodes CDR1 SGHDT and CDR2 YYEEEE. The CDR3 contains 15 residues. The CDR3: CASSLGQGQGYGYTF. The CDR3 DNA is TGTGCCAGCAGTCTAGGACAGGGACAGGGCTATGGCTACACCTTC.

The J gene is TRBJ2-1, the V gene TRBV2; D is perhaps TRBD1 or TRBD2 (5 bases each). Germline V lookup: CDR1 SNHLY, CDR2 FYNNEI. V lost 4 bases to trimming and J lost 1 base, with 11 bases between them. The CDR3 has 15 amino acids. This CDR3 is CASSVDSGSYNEQFF. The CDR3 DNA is TGTGCCAGCAGTGTTGACAGCGGTTCCTACAATGAGCAGTTCTTC.

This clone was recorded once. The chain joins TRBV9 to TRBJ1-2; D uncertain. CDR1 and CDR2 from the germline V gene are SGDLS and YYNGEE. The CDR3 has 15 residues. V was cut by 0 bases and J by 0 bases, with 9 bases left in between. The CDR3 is CASSVVPGTNYGYTF. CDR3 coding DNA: TGTGCCAGCAGCGTAGTCCCGGGGACTAACTATGGCTACACCTTC.

The CDR3 here is CASSYNSRPTNEKLFF. As DNA, the CDR3 is TGTGCCAGCAGCTATAATAGCAGACCAACTAATGAAAAACTGTTTTTT. The rearrangement links TRBV9 to TRBJ1-4; D gene unclear. The CDR3 extends over 16 amino acids. The germline V and J ends were trimmed by 4 bases and 0 bases, with 13 bases remaining between them. Germline V CDR1 and CDR2: SGDLS, YYNGEE.

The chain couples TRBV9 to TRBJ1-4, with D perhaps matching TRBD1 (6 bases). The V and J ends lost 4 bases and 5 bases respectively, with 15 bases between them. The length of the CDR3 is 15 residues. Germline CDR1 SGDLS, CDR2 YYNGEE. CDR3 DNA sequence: TGTGCCAGCAGCCCCATGGGGGCAGGGAATGAAAAACTGTTTTTT. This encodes CASSPMGAGNEKLFF.

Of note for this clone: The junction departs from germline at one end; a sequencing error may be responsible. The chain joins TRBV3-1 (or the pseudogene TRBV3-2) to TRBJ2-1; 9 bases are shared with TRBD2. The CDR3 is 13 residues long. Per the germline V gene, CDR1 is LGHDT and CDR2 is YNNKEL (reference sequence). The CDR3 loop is CASSPTDLGGGVF. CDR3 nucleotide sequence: TGTGCCAGCAGCCCCACAGACCTTGGCGGGGGGGTCTTC.

DNA of the CDR3: TGTGCCAGCACCCCGACCGGGAACAGTCGAGCTTTCTTT. Translation: CASTPTGNSRAFF. J is TRBJ1-1 and V is TRBV6-5, with D unresolved. The CDR3 is 13 residues long. The ends were cut back, 7 bases at V and 10 bases at J, with 19 bases in the middle. Germline V CDR1 and CDR2: MNHEY, SVGAGI.

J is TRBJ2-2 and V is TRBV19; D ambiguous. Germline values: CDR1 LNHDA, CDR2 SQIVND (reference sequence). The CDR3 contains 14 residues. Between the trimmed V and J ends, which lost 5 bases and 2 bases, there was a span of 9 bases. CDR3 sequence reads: CASSPRHNTGELFF. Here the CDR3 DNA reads TGTGCCAGTAGTCCCCGACACAACACCGGGGAGCTGTTTTTT. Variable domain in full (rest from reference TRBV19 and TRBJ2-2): DGGITQSPKYLFRKEGQNVTLSCEQNLNHDAMYWYRQDPGQGLRLIYYSQIVNDFQKGDIAEGYSVSREKKESFPLTVTSAQKNPTAFYLCASSPRHNTGELFFGEGSRLTVL.

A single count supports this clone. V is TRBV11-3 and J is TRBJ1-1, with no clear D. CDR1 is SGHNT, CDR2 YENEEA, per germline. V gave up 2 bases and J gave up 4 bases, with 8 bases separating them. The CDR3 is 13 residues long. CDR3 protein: CASSLMQTTEAFF. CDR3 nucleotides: TGTGCCAGCAGCTTAATGCAGACCACTGAAGCTTTCTTT.

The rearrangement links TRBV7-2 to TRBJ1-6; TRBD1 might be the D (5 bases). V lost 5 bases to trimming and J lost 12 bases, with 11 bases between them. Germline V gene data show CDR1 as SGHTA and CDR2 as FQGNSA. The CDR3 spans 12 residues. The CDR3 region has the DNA TGTGCCAGCAGCCACCCTAGGGGACCCCTCCACTTT. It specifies CASSHPRGPLHF.

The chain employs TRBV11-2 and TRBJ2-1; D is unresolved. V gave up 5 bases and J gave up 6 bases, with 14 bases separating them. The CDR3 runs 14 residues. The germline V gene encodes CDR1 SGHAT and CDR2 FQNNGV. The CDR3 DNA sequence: TGTGCCAGCAGCCCTAGTCGAGCCGTCAATGAGCAGTTCTTC. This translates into CASSPSRAVNEQFF.

The CDR3 coding sequence is TGTGCCACCGTGACAGCCCGCAATCAGCCCCAGCATTTT. Amino acids: CATVTARNQPQHF. The gene calls are TRBV28 and TRBJ1-5; the D gene is possibly TRBD1 (5 bases). Germline V gene sequence: CDR1 MDHEN, CDR2 SYDVKM. V gave up 10 bases and J gave up 2 bases, with 12 bases separating them. This CDR3 spans 13 amino acids.

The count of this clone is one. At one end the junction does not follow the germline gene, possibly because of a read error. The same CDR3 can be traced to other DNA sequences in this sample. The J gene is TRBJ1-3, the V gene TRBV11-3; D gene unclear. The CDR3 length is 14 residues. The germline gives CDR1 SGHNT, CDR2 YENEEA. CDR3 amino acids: CASSFGWSGNTIYF. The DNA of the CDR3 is TGTGCCAGCAGCTTTGGCTGGTCTGGAAACACTATATATTTT.

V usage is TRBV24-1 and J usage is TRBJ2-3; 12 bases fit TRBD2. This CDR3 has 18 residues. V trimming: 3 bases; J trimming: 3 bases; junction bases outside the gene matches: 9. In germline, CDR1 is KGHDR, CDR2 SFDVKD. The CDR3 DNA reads TGTGCCACCAGTGATCCGGCTAGCGGGAGGGCAGCGACAGATACGCAGTATTTT. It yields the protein CATSDPASGRAATDTQYF.

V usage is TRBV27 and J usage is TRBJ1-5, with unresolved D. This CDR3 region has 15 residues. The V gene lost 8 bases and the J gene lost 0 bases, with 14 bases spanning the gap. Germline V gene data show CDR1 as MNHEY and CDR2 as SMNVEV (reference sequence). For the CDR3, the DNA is TGTGCCAGCCGACCATACGCATATAGCAATCAGCCCCAGCATTTT. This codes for CASRPYAYSNQPQHF.

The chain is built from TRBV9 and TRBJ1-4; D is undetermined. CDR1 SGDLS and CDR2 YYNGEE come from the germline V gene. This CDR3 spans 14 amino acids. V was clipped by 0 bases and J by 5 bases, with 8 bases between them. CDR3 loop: CASSVGRANEKLFF. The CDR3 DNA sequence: TGTGCCAGCAGCGTAGGACGGGCCAATGAAAAACTGTTTTTT.

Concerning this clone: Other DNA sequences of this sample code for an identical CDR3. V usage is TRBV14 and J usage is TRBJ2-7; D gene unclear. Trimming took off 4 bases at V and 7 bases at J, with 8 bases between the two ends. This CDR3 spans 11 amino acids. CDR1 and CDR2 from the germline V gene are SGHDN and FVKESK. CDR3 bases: TGTGCCAGCAGCCCCGGACGGGAGCAGTACTTC. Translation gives CASSPGREQYF. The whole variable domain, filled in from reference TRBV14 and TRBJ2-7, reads EAGVTQFPSHSVIEKGQTVTLRCDPISGHDNLYWYRRVMGKEIKFLLHFVKESKQDESGMPNNRFLAERTGGTYSTLKVQPAELEDSGVYFCASSPGREQYFGPGTRLTVT.

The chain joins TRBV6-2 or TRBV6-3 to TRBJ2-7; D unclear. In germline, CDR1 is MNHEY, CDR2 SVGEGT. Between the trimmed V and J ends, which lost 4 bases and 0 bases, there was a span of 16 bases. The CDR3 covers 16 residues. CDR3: CASSSLVTVSSYEQYF. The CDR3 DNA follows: TGTGCCAGCAGTTCCCTCGTGACGGTAAGCTCCTACGAGCAGTACTTC.

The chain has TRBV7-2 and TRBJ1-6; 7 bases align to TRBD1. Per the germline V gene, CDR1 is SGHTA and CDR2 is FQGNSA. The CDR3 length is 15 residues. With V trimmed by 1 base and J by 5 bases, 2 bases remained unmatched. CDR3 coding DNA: TGTGCCAGCAGCTTAGTGGGGACAGATAATTCACCCCTCCACTTT. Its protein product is CASSLVGTDNSPLHF.

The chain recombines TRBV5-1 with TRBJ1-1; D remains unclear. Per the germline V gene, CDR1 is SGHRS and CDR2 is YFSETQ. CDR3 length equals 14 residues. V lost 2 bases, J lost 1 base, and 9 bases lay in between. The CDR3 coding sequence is TGCGCCAGCAGCTTCCTCCCCACGAACACTGAAGCTTTCTTT. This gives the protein CASSFLPTNTEAFF. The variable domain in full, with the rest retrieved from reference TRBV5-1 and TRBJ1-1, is KAGVTQTPRYLIKTRGQQVTLSCSPISGHRSVSWYQQTPGQGLQFLFEYFSETQRNKGNFPGRFSGRQFSNSRSEMNVSTLELGDSALYLCASSFLPTNTEAFFGQGTRLTVV.

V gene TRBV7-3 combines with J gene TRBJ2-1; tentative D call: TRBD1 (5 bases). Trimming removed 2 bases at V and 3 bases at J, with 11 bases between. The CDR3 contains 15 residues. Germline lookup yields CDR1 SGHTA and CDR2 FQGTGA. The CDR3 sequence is CASSLPERGYNEQFF. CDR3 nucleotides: TGTGCCAGCAGCTTACCAGAAAGGGGCTACAATGAGCAGTTCTTC.

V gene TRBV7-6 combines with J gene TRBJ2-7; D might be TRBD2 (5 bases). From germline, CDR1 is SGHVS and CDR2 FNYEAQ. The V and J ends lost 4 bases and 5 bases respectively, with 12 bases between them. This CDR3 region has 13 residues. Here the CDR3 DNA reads TGTGCCAGCAGCTCCTCCGGGGTACACGAGCAGTACTTC. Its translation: CASSSSGVHEQYF.

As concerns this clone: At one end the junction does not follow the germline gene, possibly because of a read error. The CDR3 DNA reads TGCAGTGCTAGAGTCCGACAGGGCTCCACCTTC. Translated, it gives CSARVRQGSTF. This sequence joins TRBV20-1 and TRBJ1-2; 7 nucleotides match TRBD1. CDR3 size: 11 residues. In germline, CDR1 is DFQATT, CDR2 SNEGSKA (reference sequence).

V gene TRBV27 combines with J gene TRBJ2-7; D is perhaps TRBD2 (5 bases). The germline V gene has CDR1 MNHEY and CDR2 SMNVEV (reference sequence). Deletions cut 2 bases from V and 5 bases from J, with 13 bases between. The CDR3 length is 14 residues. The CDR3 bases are TGTGCCAGCAGTTTAGGGAGCGGACGGAACGAGCAGTACTTC. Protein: CASSLGSGRNEQYF.

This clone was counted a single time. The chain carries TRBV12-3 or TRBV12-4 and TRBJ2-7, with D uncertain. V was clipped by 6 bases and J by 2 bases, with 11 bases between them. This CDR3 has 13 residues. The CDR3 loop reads CASRDTYTYEQYF. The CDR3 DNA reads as TGTGCCAGCAGGGATACATATACCTACGAGCAGTACTTC.

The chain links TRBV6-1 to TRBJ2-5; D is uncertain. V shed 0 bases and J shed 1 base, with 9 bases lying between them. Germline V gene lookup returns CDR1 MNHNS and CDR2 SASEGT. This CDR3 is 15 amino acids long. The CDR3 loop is CASSEALHSQETQYF. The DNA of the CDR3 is TGTGCCAGCAGTGAAGCGCTGCACAGCCAAGAGACCCAGTACTTC.

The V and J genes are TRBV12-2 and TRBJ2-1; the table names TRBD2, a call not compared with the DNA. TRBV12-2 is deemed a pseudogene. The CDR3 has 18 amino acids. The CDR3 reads CASRLQTSGRDWYNEQFF. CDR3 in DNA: TGTGCAAGTCGCTTACAGACTAGCGGGAGGGATTGGTACAATGAGCAGTTCTTC.

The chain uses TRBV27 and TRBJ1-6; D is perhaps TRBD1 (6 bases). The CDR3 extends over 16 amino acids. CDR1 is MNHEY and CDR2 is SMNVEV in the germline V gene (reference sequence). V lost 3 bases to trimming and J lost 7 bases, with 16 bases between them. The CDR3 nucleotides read TGTGCCAGCAGTTTTCTCACAGGGACTTGGAATTCACCCCTCCACTTT. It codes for CASSFLTGTWNSPLHF.

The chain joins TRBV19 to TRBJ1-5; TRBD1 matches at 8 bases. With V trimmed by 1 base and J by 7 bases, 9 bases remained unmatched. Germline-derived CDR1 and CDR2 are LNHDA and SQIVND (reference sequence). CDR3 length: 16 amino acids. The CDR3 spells CASSIGRAGGEQPQHF. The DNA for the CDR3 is TGTGCCAGTAGTATAGGGCGGGCAGGGGGCGAACAGCCCCAGCATTTT.